Listed here are 10 T cell receptor beta chains from one sample, sequenced in a study of T-cell reconstitution after alpha-beta-depleted transplantation in children. The TCRbeta library incorporated unique molecular identifiers. TCRdb re-called the PCR reads with MiXCR, one entry per CDR3 protein. The sample comprises hundreds of thousands of distinct CDR3 sequences, just under 8.5% of which are singletons, and about 6.4% rests with the top ten. The sequencing here drew on PBMCs, mostly from graft donor cells, taken 180 days after TCRalphabeta/CD19-depleted stem cell transplant. Receptor source: a male patient younger than 18 who had a stem cell transplant for acute lymphoblastic leukemia, so the T cells may come from the graft donor.

There are many counts of this clonotype. V gene TRBV4-1 combines with J gene TRBJ1-1; 9 positions agree with TRBD1. This CDR3 is built from 14 residues. Per the germline V gene, CDR1 is MGHRA and CDR2 is YSYEKL. V was pared by 1 base and J by 4 bases, with 1 base of the junction left unmatched. In nucleotides, the CDR3 is TGCGCCAGCAGCCAAGCGACAGGGGGCACTGAAGCTTTCTTT. It yields the protein CASSQATGGTEAFF.

This clonotype was detected ten times or more. The chain has TRBV29-1 and TRBJ2-3; 8 positions match TRBD2. The CDR3 is 14 amino acids. Trimming took 6 bases from V and 1 from J; bases not matched to a gene: 6. Germline lookup yields CDR1 SQVTM and CDR2 ANQGSEA. CDR3 nucleotides: TGCAGCGTCCCCCGGGGGGGAGGCACAGATACGCAGTATTTT. Translated, it gives CSVPRGGGTDTQYF.

At least ten counts were recorded for this clonotype. The chain links TRBV20-1 to TRBJ2-7; the D gene is possibly TRBD1 (5 bases). V dropped 3 bases and J dropped 3 bases, with 12 bases sitting between them. The germline V gene has CDR1 DFQATT and CDR2 SNEGSKA (reference sequence). The CDR3 loop spans 13 amino acids. CDR3 residues: CSASRQGIYEQYF. CDR3 nucleotides: TGCAGTGCTAGTCGTCAGGGCATCTACGAGCAGTACTTC.

The V gene is TRBV12-3 or TRBV12-4, the J gene TRBJ2-2; D not certain. This CDR3 is 15 amino acids long. Trimming removed 7 bases at V and 0 bases at J, with 12 bases between. The CDR3 bases are TGTGCCAGCACCCCCGGTGGGACGAACACCGGGGAGCTGTTTTTT. Encoded protein: CASTPGGTNTGELFF.

This clonotype was seen at least ten times. The CDR3 is CASSQPLSNSYEQYF. Here the CDR3 DNA reads TGTGCCAGCAGCCAACCCCTATCCAACTCCTACGAGCAGTACTTC. This rearrangement joins TRBV7-2 to TRBJ2-7; D not certain. Trimming left V 5 bases short and J 0 bases short, with 14 bases between. Looked up from germline, CDR1 is SGHTA and CDR2 is FQGNSA. CDR3 length: 15 amino acids.

This clonotype was counted many times. The chain is built from TRBV20-1 and TRBJ2-2, with 10 nucleotides matching TRBD2. The CDR3 contains 18 residues. Germline CDR1 reads DFQATT; CDR2 reads SNEGSKA (reference sequence). V was pared by 0 bases and J by 4 bases, with 11 bases of the junction left unmatched. The CDR3 DNA reads as TGCAGTGCTAGAGACGATAGGGTAGCGGGGGGCCCCACCGGGGAGCTGTTTTTT. It is translated as CSARDDRVAGGPTGELFF.

This clonotype has only a few counts. The V gene is TRBV21-1, the J gene TRBJ1-1; no check of the table's D call, TRBD1, against the DNA was made. TRBV21-1 is tagged as a pseudogene. The CDR3 is 14 residues long. As DNA, the CDR3 is TGTGCCAGCAGCGCCCACAGGGAGAGTACTGAAGCTTTCTTT. Translated: CASSAHRESTEAFF.

Remarks on this clonotype: This may be a read error, as it is one base from a much larger clone. This chain connects TRBV12-3 or TRBV12-4 to TRBJ2-2; D call uncertain. The CDR3 sequence is 18 residues long. CDR3 sequence: CACSPPRSPSTNTGELFF. As DNA, the CDR3 is TGTGCCTGCAGTCCCCCCAGGTCCCCCTCGACGAACACCGGGGAGCTGTTTTTT.

This clonotype showed up many times. The V gene is TRBV20-1, the J gene TRBJ2-5; 9 bases map to TRBD1. With V trimmed by 5 bases and J by 4 bases, 11 bases remained unmatched. Germline CDR1 reads DFQATT; CDR2 reads SNEGSKA (reference sequence). The CDR3 contains 15 residues. This CDR3 is CSAPPGQGVGETQYF. The CDR3 DNA is TGCAGTGCTCCTCCGGGACAGGGAGTAGGAGAGACCCAGTACTTC.

This clonotype was detected ten times or more. The CDR3 sequence: CASSLNPNNSPLHF. CDR3 in DNA: TGTGCCAGCAGCTTAAACCCAAATAATTCACCCCTCCACTTT. The chain has TRBV7-3 and TRBJ1-6; the D is unclear. The CDR3 runs to 14 residues. Trimming pared 1 base from V and 5 bases from J, leaving 6 bases between. Germline assignment: CDR1 SGHTA and CDR2 FQGTGA.